What follows are 22 T cell receptor beta chains derived from one specimen sequenced in a study of identical twins. TCRdb re-called the 5' RACE reads with MiXCR, one entry per CDR3 protein. The table lists about 700,000 distinct CDR3 sequences, 8.5% to 9.5% of them singletons, with 0.98% in the top ten. This sample was also put to use in a study of yellow fever vaccine responses in identical twins.

The source material was PBMCs. The source is a woman aged 18-30 years in good health.

This clonotype was seen only a few times. This rearrangement joins TRBV18 to TRBJ2-1; 7 nucleotides agree with TRBD1. CDR1 KGHSH and CDR2 LQKENI come from the germline V gene. The CDR3 sequence is 13 residues long. Trimming at V came to 6 bases and at J to 5 bases, leaving 4 bases not matched to a gene. The CDR3 nucleotides are TGTGCCAGCTCCCAAGGACAGGACAATGAGCAGTTCTTC. Translated, it gives CASSQGQDNEQFF.

The genes are TRBV18 and TRBJ2-1; D may be TRBD1 (7 bases). Germline lookup yields CDR1 KGHSH and CDR2 LQKENI. The germline V and J ends were trimmed by 0 bases and 2 bases, with 14 bases remaining between them. The CDR3 covers 17 residues. CDR3 region: CASSPPWRGQAYNEQFF. The DNA for the CDR3 is TGTGCCAGCTCACCACCCTGGAGGGGGCAGGCCTACAATGAGCAGTTCTTC.

This clonotype was recorded at least ten times. This chain links TRBV20-1 with TRBJ2-7; 8 bases align to TRBD2. The CDR3 spans 13 residues. Germline V gene sequence: CDR1 DFQATT, CDR2 SNEGSKA (reference sequence). The junction had 4 bases not matched to a gene; V was cut back by 3 bases and J by 3 bases. The CDR3 protein is CSASERGLYEQYF. CDR3 in DNA: TGCAGTGCTAGCGAGCGGGGGCTCTACGAGCAGTACTTC.

The chain links TRBV24-1 to TRBJ1-2, with D hard to call. CDR1 and CDR2 (germline): KGHDR, SFDVKD. The germline V and J ends were trimmed by 2 bases and 1 base, with 10 bases remaining between them. This CDR3 is built from 15 residues. The CDR3: CATSDSRRSNYGYTF. The CDR3 DNA reads TGTGCCACCAGTGATTCCCGACGCAGTAACTATGGCTACACCTTC.

At least ten counts were recorded for this clonotype. The CDR3: CSVEDPLSGTESSYEQYF. CDR3 nucleotide sequence: TGCAGCGTTGAAGATCCTCTTTCCGGGACAGAGAGCTCCTACGAGCAGTACTTC. The V gene is TRBV29-1, the J gene TRBJ2-7; 7 nucleotides match TRBD1. V lost 0 bases and J lost 0; bases outside the gene matches: 14. CDR1 is SQVTM and CDR2 is ANQGSEA in the germline V gene. The CDR3 has 18 amino acids.

The sample holds many counts of this clonotype. The chain uses TRBV7-8 and TRBJ2-7; TRBD1 might be the D (7 bases). This CDR3 is 16 amino acids long. V lost 1 base and J 2 bases, leaving 15 bases between the germline ends. CDR1 and CDR2 (germline): SGHVS, FQNEAQ. The CDR3 DNA is TGTGCCAGCAGCTTAGTTTTCCGGAGGGGGCCCTACGAGCAGTACTTC. Protein sequence: CASSLVFRRGPYEQYF.

The sample holds a few counts of this clonotype. The chain is built from TRBV11-1 and TRBJ2-1; 10 nucleotides agree with TRBD2. J was trimmed by 2 bases and V by 3 bases; bases with no gene match: 4. The CDR3 consists of 16 residues. The germline V gene encodes CDR1 SGHAT and CDR2 FQDESV (reference sequence). CDR3 residues: CASSFGTSGTYNEQFF. Written as DNA, the CDR3 is TGTGCCAGCAGCTTTGGAACTAGCGGGACCTACAATGAGCAGTTCTTC.

V and J are TRBV28 and TRBJ1-2; 11 bases map to TRBD1. There are 16 residues in the CDR3. CDR1 is MDHEN, CDR2 SYDVKM, per germline. The V and J ends lost 5 bases and 7 bases, in that order; junction bases with no gene match: 12. The CDR3 coding sequence is TGTGCCAGCAGTCCGGACAGGGGGCGGCCAGTGGCTGGCTACACCTTC. This gives the protein CASSPDRGRPVAGYTF.

The V call is TRBV7-3, the J call TRBJ2-1, with 10 bases matching TRBD2. This CDR3 region has 17 residues. Germline loops: CDR1 SGHTA, CDR2 FQGTGA. J was trimmed by 2 bases and V by 5 bases; bases with no gene match: 9. The CDR3 loop reads CASSPRRLAGAYNEQFF. As DNA, the CDR3 is TGTGCCAGCAGCCCCCGTAGGCTAGCGGGGGCCTACAATGAGCAGTTCTTC.

This clonotype was detected many times. The chain uses TRBV4-3 and TRBJ2-7, with unresolved D. Germline V gene lookup returns CDR1 LGHNA and CDR2 YSLEER. The CDR3 has 14 amino acids. V was clipped by 3 bases and J by 0 bases, with 9 bases between them. The DNA of the CDR3 is TGCGCCAGCAGCCAGGATACCGGCTCCTACGAGCAGTACTTC. This translates into CASSQDTGSYEQYF.

In this sample, this clonotype turned up many times. The rearrangement uses TRBV7-9 and TRBJ2-7, with 7 nucleotides matching TRBD2. Germline V lookup: CDR1 SEHNR, CDR2 FQNEAQ (reference sequence). The length of the CDR3 is 13 residues. J was trimmed by 6 bases and V by 3 bases; bases with no gene match: 5. CDR3 nucleotide sequence: TGTGCCAGCAGCTTTACTAGCGAGGCCGAGCAGTACTTC. It translates to CASSFTSEAEQYF.

This clonotype was seen only a few times. This chain's CDR3 is CASSRITSEGVFYEQYF. For the CDR3, the DNA is TGTGCCAGCAGCCGTATAACTAGCGAGGGAGTGTTCTACGAGCAGTACTTC. The gene calls are TRBV12-3 or TRBV12-4 and TRBJ2-7; 7 bases fit TRBD2. Trimming took 6 bases from V and 3 from J; bases not matched to a gene: 17. The CDR3 totals 17 residues.

The chain couples TRBV3-1 to TRBJ2-2; TRBD2 matches 13 bases. CDR1 LGHDT and CDR2 YNNKEL come from the germline V gene (reference sequence). Trimming at V came to 11 bases and at J to 6 bases, leaving 21 bases not matched to a gene. The CDR3 is 19 amino acids. In DNA form, the CDR3 reads TGTGCCTCCTGCCAAGATTGGACTAGCGGGGGCCGGATCCCCGGGGAGCTGTTTTTT. Its protein is CASCQDWTSGGRIPGELFF.

This clonotype was seen repeatedly, ten times or more. The V and J genes are TRBV3-1 and TRBJ2-1; 7 bases are shared with TRBD1. This CDR3 has 15 amino acids. Germline assignment: CDR1 LGHDT and CDR2 YNNKEL (reference sequence). J gave up 5 bases and V 1 base, and 5 bases lay outside the gene matches. DNA of the CDR3: TGTGCCAGCAGCCAAGGAGGGACAGCCGACAATGAGCAGTTCTTC. Protein: CASSQGGTADNEQFF.

This clonotype was recorded many times. This chain uses TRBV5-1 with TRBJ2-7, with 14 nucleotides matching TRBD2. V gave up 4 bases and J gave up 1 base; unmatched junction bases: 4. Germline values: CDR1 SGHRS, CDR2 YFSETQ. This CDR3 region has 16 residues. DNA for the CDR3: TGCGCCAGCAGCGCAAGACTAGCGGGGGGGTCCTACGAGCAGTACTTC. Encoded protein: CASSARLAGGSYEQYF.

The chain has TRBV7-6 and TRBJ2-7, with TRBD1 as a possible D gene (5 bases). V lost 3 bases and J lost 3, with 15 bases in between. Germline V gives CDR1 SGHVS, CDR2 FNYEAQ. The CDR3 runs 15 residues. The CDR3 nucleotides read TGTGCCAGCAGCTTTGGCGACAGTACTCTCTACGAGCAGTACTTC. Its protein product is CASSFGDSTLYEQYF.

This clonotype was seen only a few times. The chain employs TRBV28 and TRBJ2-1; maybe TRBD1 (5 bases). Trimming took off 3 bases at V and 7 bases at J, with 16 bases between the two ends. CDR1 is MDHEN and CDR2 is SYDVKM in the germline V gene. This CDR3 spans 15 amino acids. The CDR3 sequence is CASSFRTGNKNEQFF. CDR3 nucleotide sequence: TGTGCCAGCAGTTTCCGCACAGGTAACAAAAATGAGCAGTTCTTC.

This clonotype appeared a few times. The chain couples TRBV7-2 to TRBJ2-1; D unresolved. Trimming removed 5 bases from V and 1 base from J, with 15 bases in between. Germline V lookup: CDR1 SGHTA, CDR2 FQGNSA. CDR3 length: 16 amino acids. The DNA for the CDR3 is TGTGCCAGCAGCCCCCTCTCGGGTAGGTCCTACAATGAGCAGTTCTTC. It specifies CASSPLSGRSYNEQFF.

This clonotype was seen a few times. The rearrangement uses TRBV29-1 and TRBJ2-5; D remains ambiguous. This CDR3 region has 13 residues. Germline V gene data show CDR1 as SQVTM and CDR2 as ANQGSEA. V was clipped by 0 bases and J by 1 base, with 6 bases between them. This chain's CDR3 is CSVEDATQETQYF. Here the CDR3 DNA reads TGCAGCGTTGAAGATGCCACCCAAGAGACCCAGTACTTC.

The gene calls are TRBV12-3 or TRBV12-4 and TRBJ2-1; 7 positions agree with TRBD1. The CDR3 has 16 residues. Trimming removed 6 bases from V and 3 bases from J; junction bases left unmatched: 11. The CDR3: CASRSSYRQGYNEQFF. Written as DNA, the CDR3 is TGTGCCAGCAGGTCCTCGTACAGACAGGGCTACAATGAGCAGTTCTTC.

The V call is TRBV6-1, the J call TRBJ1-2, with D possibly matching TRBD1 (5 bases). Germline loops: CDR1 MNHNS, CDR2 SASEGT. The germline V and J ends were trimmed by 6 bases and 5 bases, with 16 bases remaining between them. The CDR3 has 14 residues. Here the CDR3 reads CASSAGAANYGYTF. The CDR3 coding sequence is TGTGCCAGCAGCGCTGGGGCAGCAAATTATGGCTACACCTTC.

This clonotype was found a few times. The J gene is TRBJ2-1, the V gene TRBV14, with a weak D call TRBD2 (6 bases). Germline V gene data show CDR1 as SGHDN and CDR2 as FVKESK. The CDR3 length is 16 residues. Trimming left V 1 base short and J 2 bases short, with 12 bases between. DNA of the CDR3: TGTGCCAGCAGCCAAGGGGTGAGACTAGCCTACAATGAGCAGTTCTTC. Protein sequence: CASSQGVRLAYNEQFF.